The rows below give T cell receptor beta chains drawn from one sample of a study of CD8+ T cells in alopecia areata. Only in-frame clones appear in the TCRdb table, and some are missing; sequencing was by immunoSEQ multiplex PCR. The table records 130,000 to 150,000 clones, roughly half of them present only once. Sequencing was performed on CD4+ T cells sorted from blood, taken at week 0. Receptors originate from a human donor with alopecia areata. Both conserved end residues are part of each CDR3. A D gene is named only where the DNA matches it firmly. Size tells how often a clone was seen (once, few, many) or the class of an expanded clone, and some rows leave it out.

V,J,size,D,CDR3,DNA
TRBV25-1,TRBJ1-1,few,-,CASSGESNRGTEAFF,TGTGCCAGCAGTGGGGAAAGTAACCGAGGGACTGAAGCTTTCTTT
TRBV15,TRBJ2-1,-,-,CATSRSGGLILFF,TGTGCCACCAGCAGATCGGGTGGGCTCATACTGTTCTTC
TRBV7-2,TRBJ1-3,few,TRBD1,CASSHWTGTGNTIYF,TGTGCCAGCAGCCACTGGACAGGGACGGGAAACACCATATATTTT
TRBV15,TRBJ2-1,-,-,CATSRGGFLGAYNEQFF,TGTGCCACCAGCAGAGGGGGGTTCCTAGGGGCCTACAATGAGCAGTTCTTC
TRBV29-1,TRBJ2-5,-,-,CSVRGKGREETQYF,TGCAGCGTTAGGGGGAAGGGCCGGGAAGAGACCCAGTACTTC
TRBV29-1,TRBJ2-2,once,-,CSVRDGGNTGELFF,TGCAGCGTACGAGACGGGGGAAACACCGGGGAGCTGTTTTTT
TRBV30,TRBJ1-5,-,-,CAWSVSVSNQPQHF,TGTGCCTGGAGTGTCTCGGTGAGCAATCAGCCCCAGCATTTT
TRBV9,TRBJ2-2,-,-,CASSRAFVPGELFF,TGTGCCAGCAGCCGCGCCTTCGTCCCCGGGGAGCTGTTTTTT
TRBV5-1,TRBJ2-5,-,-,CASSLWAGSGETQYF,TGCGCCAGCAGCTTGTGGGCAGGATCGGGAGAGACCCAGTACTTC
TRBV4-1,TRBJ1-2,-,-,CASSQVGGSYGYTF,TGCGCCAGCAGCCAAGTCGGGGGGAGCTATGGCTACACCTTC
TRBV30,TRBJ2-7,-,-,CAWSLRGNEQYF,TGTGCCTGGAGTTTACGAGGGAACGAGCAGTACTTC
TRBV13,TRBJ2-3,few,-,CASSLAGPTDTQYF,TGTGCCAGCAGCTTAGCGGGACCCACAGATACGCAGTATTTT
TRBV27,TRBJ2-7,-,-,CASSTQRTYEQYF,TGTGCCAGCAGTACGCAGAGAACCTACGAGCAGTACTTC
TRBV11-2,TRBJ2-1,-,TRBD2,CASSLAGGPKQFF,TGTGCCAGCAGCTTAGCGGGAGGACCTAAGCAGTTCTTC
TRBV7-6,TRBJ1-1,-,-,CASSDNMNTEAFF,TGTGCCAGCAGCGATAACATGAACACTGAAGCTTTCTTT
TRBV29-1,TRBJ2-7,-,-,CSAGQGINEQYF,TGCAGCGCCGGTCAGGGGATCAACGAGCAGTACTTC
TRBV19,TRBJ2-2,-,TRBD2,CASSQQTSIGELFF,TGTGCCAGTAGTCAGCAGACTAGCATCGGGGAGCTGTTTTTT
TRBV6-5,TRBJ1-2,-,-,CASSSSGAAGYTF,TGTGCCAGCAGTTCATCAGGGGCCGCTGGCTACACCTTC
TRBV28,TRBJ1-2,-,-,CASSLGQGWGYTF,TGTGCCAGCAGTCTCGGGCAGGGCTGGGGCTACACCTTC
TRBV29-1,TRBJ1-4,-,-,CSVENEKLFF,TGCAGCGTTGAGAATGAAAAACTGTTTTTT
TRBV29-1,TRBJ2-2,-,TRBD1,CSAYRGTGELFF,TGCAGCGCTTACAGGGGGACCGGGGAGCTGTTTTTT
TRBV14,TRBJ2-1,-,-,CASSQGGYEQFF,TGTGCCAGCAGCCAAGGGGGGTATGAGCAGTTCTTC
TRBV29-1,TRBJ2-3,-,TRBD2,CSVDKAGGPDTQYF,TGCAGCGTTGATAAGGCGGGAGGGCCAGATACGCAGTATTTT
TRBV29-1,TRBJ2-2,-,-,CSVPKRENTGELFF,TGCAGCGTTCCAAAGAGGGAGAACACCGGGGAGCTGTTTTTT
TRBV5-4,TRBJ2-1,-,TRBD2,CASSPRAGGITYNEQFF,TGTGCCAGCAGCCCCAGGGCGGGGGGGATCACCTACAATGAGCAGTTCTTC
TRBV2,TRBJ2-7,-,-,CASSLSDTSSYEQYF,TGTGCCAGCAGTCTCAGTGACACCTCTTCCTACGAGCAGTACTTC
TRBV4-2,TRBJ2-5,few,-,CASSQGVGGQETQYF,TGTGCCAGCAGCCAAGGGGTGGGCGGTCAAGAGACCCAGTACTTC
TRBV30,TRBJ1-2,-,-,CAWILGDYGYTF,TGTGCCTGGATTCTGGGAGACTATGGCTACACCTTC
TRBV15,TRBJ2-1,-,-,CATSRDTDRGAIGRNEQFF,TGTGCCACCAGCAGAGATACCGACCGAGGGGCCATAGGGAGGAATGAGCAGTTCTTC
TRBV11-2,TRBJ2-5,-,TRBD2,CASSQGLALETQYF,TGTGCCAGCAGCCAGGGACTAGCTCTGGAGACCCAGTACTTC
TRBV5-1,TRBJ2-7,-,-,CASSFSGPRGGDEQYF,TGCGCCAGCAGCTTCTCCGGCCCTAGGGGGGGCGACGAGCAGTACTTC
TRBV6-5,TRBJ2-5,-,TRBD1,CASSSRTGGETQYF,TGTGCCAGCAGCAGTAGAACAGGGGGAGAGACCCAGTACTTC
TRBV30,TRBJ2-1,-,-,CAWSPGPPNEQFF,TGTGCCTGGAGTCCCGGACCCCCCAATGAGCAGTTCTTC
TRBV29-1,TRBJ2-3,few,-,CSVASRDTQYF,TGCAGCGTTGCGTCGAGGGATACGCAGTATTTT
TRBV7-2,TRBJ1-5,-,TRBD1,CASSSSTGSGQPQHF,TGTGCCAGCAGCTCATCGACAGGGTCGGGTCAGCCCCAGCATTTT
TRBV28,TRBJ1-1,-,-,CATLMNTEAFF,TGTGCCACCTTGATGAACACTGAAGCTTTCTTT
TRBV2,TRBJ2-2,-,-,CASSERHTPFPGELFF,TGTGCCAGCAGTGAAAGGCACACACCCTTCCCCGGGGAGCTGTTTTTT
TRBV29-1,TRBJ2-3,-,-,CSVEDSNTDTQYF,TGCAGCGTTGAGGACAGCAACACAGATACGCAGTATTTT
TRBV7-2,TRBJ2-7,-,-,CASSLIRERQYF,TGTGCCAGCAGCTTAATCCGGGAGCGGCAGTACTTC
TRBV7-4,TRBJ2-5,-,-,CARTETQYF,TGTGCCAGGACAGAGACCCAGTACTTC
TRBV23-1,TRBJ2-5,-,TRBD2,CASHGRKETQYF,TGCGCCAGCCACGGGAGGAAAGAGACCCAGTACTTC
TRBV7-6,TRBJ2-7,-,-,CASSLVDGDEQYF,TGTGCCAGCAGCTTAGTGGACGGGGACGAGCAGTACTTC
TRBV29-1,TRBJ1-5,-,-,CSVGDGNQPQHF,TGCAGCGTTGGAGACGGCAATCAGCCCCAGCATTTT
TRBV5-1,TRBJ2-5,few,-,CASSSGGVTGSETQYF,TGCGCCAGCAGCTCCGGTGGCGTTACAGGGTCGGAGACCCAGTACTTC
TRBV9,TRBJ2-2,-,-,CASRAGWRQNTGELFF,TGTGCCAGTAGAGCGGGCTGGAGGCAAAACACCGGGGAGCTGTTTTTT
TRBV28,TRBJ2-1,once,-,CASSLEQTAGEQFF,TGTGCCAGCAGTTTAGAGCAGACAGCTGGGGAGCAGTTCTTC
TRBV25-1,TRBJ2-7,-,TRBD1,CASSETGYYEQYF,TGTGCCAGCAGTGAGACAGGGTACTACGAGCAGTACTTC
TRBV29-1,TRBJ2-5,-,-,CSVGTDKETQYF,TGCAGCGTTGGGACCGACAAAGAGACCCAGTACTTC
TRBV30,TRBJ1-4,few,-,CACFRHNEKLFF,TGTGCCTGCTTCCGTCATAATGAAAAACTGTTTTTT
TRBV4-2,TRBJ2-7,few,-,CASSQAAATYEQYF,TGTGCCAGCAGCCAAGCTGCGGCGACCTACGAGCAGTACTTC
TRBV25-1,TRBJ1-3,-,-,CASSEIQGFGNTIYF,TGTGCCAGCAGTGAAATACAGGGTTTTGGAAACACCATATATTTT
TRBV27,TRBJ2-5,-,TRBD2,CASSPTSGRSPTETQYF,TGTGCCAGCAGTCCGACTAGCGGGAGGTCTCCCACAGAGACCCAGTACTTC
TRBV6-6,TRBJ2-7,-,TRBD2,CASTYSGGSSYEQYF,TGTGCCAGCACCTATTCGGGGGGGAGCTCCTACGAGCAGTACTTC
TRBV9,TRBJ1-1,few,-,CASSFEENTEAFF,TGTGCCAGCAGCTTCGAGGAGAACACTGAAGCTTTCTTT